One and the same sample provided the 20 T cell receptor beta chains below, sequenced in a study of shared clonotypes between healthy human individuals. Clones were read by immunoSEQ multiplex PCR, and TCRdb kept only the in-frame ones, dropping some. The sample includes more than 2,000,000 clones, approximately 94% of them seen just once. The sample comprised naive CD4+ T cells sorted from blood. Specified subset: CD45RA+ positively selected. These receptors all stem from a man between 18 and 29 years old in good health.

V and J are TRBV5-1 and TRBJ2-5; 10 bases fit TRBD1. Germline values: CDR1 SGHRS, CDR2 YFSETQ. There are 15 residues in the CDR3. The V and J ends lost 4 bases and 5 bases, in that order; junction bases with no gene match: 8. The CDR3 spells CASSAPTGGKETQYF. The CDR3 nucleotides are TGCGCCAGCAGCGCCCCGACAGGGGGCAAGGAGACCCAGTACTTC.

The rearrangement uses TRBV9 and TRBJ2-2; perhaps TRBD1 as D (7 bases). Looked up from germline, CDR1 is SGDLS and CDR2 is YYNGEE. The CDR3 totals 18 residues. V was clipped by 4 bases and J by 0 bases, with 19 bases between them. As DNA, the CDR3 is TGTGCCAGCAGCCAAAGGACAGGAGGGGGTTCGAACACCGGGGAGCTGTTTTTT. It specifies CASSQRTGGGSNTGELFF.

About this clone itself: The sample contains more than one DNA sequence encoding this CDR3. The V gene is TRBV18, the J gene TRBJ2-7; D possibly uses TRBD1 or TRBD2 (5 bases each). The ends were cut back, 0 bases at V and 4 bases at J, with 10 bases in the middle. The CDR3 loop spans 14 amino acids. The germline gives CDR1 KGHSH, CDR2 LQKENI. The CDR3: CASSPPGAVYEQYF. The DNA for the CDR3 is TGTGCCAGCTCACCACCCGGGGCAGTTTACGAGCAGTACTTC.

CDR3 coding DNA: TGTGCCAGTAGTATGGAGGGCCGGGGCTTAGCCAAAAACATTCAGTACTTC. This gives the protein CASSMEGRGLAKNIQYF. The chain is built from TRBV19 and TRBJ2-4; D is possibly TRBD2 (6 bases). CDR1 and CDR2 (germline): LNHDA, SQIVND (reference sequence). Between the trimmed V and J ends, which lost 3 bases and 0 bases, there was a span of 15 bases. The CDR3 runs to 17 residues.

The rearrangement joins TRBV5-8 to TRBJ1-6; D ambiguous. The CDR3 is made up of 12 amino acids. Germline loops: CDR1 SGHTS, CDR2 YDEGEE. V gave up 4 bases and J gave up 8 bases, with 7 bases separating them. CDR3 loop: CASSRDYSPLHF. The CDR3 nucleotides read TGTGCCAGCAGCCGAGATTATTCACCCCTCCACTTT.

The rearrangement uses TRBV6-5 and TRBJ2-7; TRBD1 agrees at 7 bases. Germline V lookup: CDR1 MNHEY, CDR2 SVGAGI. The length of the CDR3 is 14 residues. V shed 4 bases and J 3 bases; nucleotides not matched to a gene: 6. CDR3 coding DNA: TGTGCCAGCAGTTTGGACAGGATCGGCTACGAGCAGTACTTC. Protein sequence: CASSLDRIGYEQYF.

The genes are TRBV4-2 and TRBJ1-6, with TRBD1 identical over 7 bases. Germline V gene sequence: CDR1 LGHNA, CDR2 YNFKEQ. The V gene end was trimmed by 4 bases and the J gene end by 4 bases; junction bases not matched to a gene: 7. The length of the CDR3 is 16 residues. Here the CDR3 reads CASSLTGQVYNSPLHF. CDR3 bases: TGTGCCAGCAGCCTAACCGGACAGGTGTATAATTCACCCCTCCACTTT.

In DNA, the CDR3 is TGTGCCAGCAGCATGACGGGGGGGCCAAGGGAGACCCAGTACTTC. This gives the protein CASSMTGGPRETQYF. This rearrangement joins TRBV9 to TRBJ2-5; 8 nucleotides match TRBD2. The V gene end was trimmed by 4 bases and the J gene end by 5 bases; junction bases not matched to a gene: 10. CDR3 length equals 15 residues. The germline V gene encodes CDR1 SGDLS and CDR2 YYNGEE.

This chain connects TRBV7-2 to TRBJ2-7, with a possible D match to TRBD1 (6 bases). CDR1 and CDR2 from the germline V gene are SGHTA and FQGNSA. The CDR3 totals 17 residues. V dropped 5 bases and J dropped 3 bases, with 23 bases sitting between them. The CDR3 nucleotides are TGTGCCAGCAGCCAAGAATACAGGGCCACCTACTTCTACGAGCAGTACTTC. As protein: CASSQEYRATYFYEQYF.

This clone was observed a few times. The CDR3 DNA sequence: TGTGCCTGGAGTGTACTGTCGGCTGGGGCCAACGTCCTGACTTTC. It translates to CAWSVLSAGANVLTF. The rearrangement uses TRBV30 and TRBJ2-6; unclear D gene. Germline lookup yields CDR1 GTSNPN and CDR2 SVGIG (reference sequence). Trimming took off 0 bases at V and 2 bases at J, with 8 bases between the two ends. This CDR3 has 15 amino acids.

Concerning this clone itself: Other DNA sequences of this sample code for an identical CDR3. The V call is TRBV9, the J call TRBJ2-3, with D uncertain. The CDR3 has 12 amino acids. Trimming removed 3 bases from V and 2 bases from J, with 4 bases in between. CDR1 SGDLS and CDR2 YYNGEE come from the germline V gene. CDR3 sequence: CASSANTDTQYF. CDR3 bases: TGTGCCAGCAGCGCTAACACAGATACGCAGTATTTT.

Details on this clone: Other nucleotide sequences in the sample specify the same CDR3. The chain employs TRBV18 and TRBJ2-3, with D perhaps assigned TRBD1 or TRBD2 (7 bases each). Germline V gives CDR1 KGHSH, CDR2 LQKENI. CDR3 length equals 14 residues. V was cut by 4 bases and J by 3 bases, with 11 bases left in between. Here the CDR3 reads CASSRQGGTDTQYF. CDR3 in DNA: TGTGCCAGCTCACGACAGGGAGGGACAGATACGCAGTATTTT.

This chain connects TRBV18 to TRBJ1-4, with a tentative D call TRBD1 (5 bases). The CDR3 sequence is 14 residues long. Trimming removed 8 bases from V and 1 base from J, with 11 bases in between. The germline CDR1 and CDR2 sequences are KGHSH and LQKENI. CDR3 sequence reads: CASAGRLTNEKLFF. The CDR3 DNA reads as TGTGCCAGCGCGGGACGGTTAACTAATGAAAAACTGTTTTTT. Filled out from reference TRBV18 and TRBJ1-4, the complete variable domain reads NAGVMQNPRHLVRRRGQEARLRCSPMKGHSHVYWYRQLPEEGLKFMVYLQKENIIDESGMPKERFSAEFPKEGPSILRIQQVVRGDSAAYFCASAGRLTNEKLFFGSGTQLSVL.

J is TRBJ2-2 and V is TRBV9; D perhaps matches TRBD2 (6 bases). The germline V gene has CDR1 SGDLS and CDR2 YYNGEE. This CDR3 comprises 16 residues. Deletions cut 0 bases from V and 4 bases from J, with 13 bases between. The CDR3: CASSVEQGLSTGELFF. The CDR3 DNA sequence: TGTGCCAGCAGCGTAGAGCAGGGACTGAGCACCGGGGAGCTGTTTTTT.

This CDR3 is CASSLEFDRGGYTF. CDR3 DNA: TGTGCCAGCAGTTTAGAATTCGACAGGGGTGGCTACACCTTC. The rearrangement joins TRBV28 to TRBJ1-2; 8 nucleotides line up with TRBD1. The V gene end was trimmed by 2 bases and the J gene end by 7 bases; junction bases not matched to a gene: 6. Per the germline V gene, CDR1 is MDHEN and CDR2 is SYDVKM. CDR3 size: 14 residues.

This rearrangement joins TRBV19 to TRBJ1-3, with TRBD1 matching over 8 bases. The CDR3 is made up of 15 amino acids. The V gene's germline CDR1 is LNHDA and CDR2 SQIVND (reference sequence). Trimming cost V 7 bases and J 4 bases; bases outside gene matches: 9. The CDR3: CASMTDRAKGNTIYF. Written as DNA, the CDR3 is TGTGCCAGTATGACGGACAGGGCGAAGGGAAACACCATATATTTT.

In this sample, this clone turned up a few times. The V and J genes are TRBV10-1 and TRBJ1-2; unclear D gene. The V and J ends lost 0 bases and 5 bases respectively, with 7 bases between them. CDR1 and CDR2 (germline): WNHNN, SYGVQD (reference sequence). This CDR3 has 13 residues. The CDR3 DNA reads TGCGCCAGCAGTGAGTCTTCAGGTTATGGCTACACCTTC. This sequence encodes CASSESSGYGYTF.

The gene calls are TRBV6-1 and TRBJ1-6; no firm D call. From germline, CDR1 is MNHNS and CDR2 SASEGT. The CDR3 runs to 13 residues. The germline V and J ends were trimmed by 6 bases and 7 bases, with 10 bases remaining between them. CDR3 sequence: CASRGLENSPLHF. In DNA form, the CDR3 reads TGTGCCAGCAGAGGATTAGAGAATTCACCCCTCCACTTT.

The CDR3 bases are TGTGCCAGCAGTTTCCGGGACAGACTTAATTCACCCCTCCACTTT. Its protein product is CASSFRDRLNSPLHF. The chain recombines TRBV6-6 with TRBJ1-6, with 7 nucleotides matching TRBD1. Per the germline V gene, CDR1 is MNHNY and CDR2 is SVGAGI (reference sequence). V trimming: 4 bases; J trimming: 6 bases; junction bases outside the gene matches: 6. This CDR3 is built from 15 residues.

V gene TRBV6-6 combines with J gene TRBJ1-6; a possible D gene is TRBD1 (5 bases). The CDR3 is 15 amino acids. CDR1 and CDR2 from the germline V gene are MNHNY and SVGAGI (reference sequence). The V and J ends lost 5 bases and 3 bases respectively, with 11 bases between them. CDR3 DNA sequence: TGTGCCAGCAGTCTGCCACAGGACTATAATTCACCCCTCCACTTT. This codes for CASSLPQDYNSPLHF.